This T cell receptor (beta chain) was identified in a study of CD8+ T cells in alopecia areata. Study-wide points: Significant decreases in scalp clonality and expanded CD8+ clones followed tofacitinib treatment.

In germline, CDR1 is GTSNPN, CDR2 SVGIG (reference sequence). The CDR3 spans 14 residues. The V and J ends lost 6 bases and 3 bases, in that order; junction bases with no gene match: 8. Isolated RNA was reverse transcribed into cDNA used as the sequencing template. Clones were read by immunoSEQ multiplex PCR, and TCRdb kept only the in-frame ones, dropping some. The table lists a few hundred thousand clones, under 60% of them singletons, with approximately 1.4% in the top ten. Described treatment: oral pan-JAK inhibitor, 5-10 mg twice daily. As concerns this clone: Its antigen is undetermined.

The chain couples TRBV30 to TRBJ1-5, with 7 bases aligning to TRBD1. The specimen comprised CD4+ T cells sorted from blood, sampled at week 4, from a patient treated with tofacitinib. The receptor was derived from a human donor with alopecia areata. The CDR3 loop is CACGAGGVNQPQHF. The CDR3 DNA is TGTGCCTGTGGGGCAGGGGGTGTCAATCAGCCCCAGCATTTT.